Each of the 7 T cell receptor beta chains below was sequenced from the same sample in a study of CXCR3-negative and CXCR3-positive naive CD8 T cells. 5' RACE that incorporated UMI labels was used to prepare the TRB cDNA libraries. TCRdb re-analyzed the 5' RACE reads; it lists each CDR3 protein once, without DNA. The sample totals tens of thousands of distinct CDR3 sequences. Sequenced sample: naive CXCR3- CD8+ T cells from blood. Described subset: CD45RO-CCR7+CD27+CD95- naive CD8+ T cells lacking CXCR3 (TNR3-). The receptors were sampled from a human donor in good health. Some clones in this sample may be carry-over from other donors' samples.

J is TRBJ2-2 and V is TRBV6-5; absent DNA, TCRdb's TRBD1 call cannot be checked. The V gene's germline CDR1 is MNHEY and CDR2 SVGAGI. This CDR3 spans 15 amino acids. This CDR3 is CASSYVTGRTGELFF.

This chain connects TRBV6-2 or TRBV6-3 to TRBJ2-7; TCRdb proposes TRBD1, but this gene call is untestable without DNA. From germline, CDR1 is MNHEY and CDR2 SVGEGT. The CDR3 is 15 residues long. CDR3: CASRPRQGNSYEQYF.

The rearrangement joins TRBV28 to TRBJ2-1. The germline gives CDR1 MDHEN, CDR2 SYDVKM. The CDR3 is 13 amino acids. The CDR3 reads CASSRASYNEQFF.

The J gene is TRBJ1-2, the V gene TRBV20-1. Germline V gene data show CDR1 as DFQATT and CDR2 as SNEGSKA (reference sequence). The CDR3 is 16 residues long. The CDR3 here is CSASYTRDSGVHGYTF.

CDR3 residues: CASSLDLFGGASGNTIYF. The rearrangement joins TRBV7-9 to TRBJ1-3; no DNA is available, so the TRBD1 call from TCRdb remains unchecked. CDR1 is SEHNR and CDR2 is FQNEAQ in the germline V gene (reference sequence). CDR3 length equals 18 residues.

This chain links TRBV29-1 with TRBJ2-7; TCRdb returns TRBD1, unconfirmable since there is no DNA. The V gene's germline CDR1 is SQVTM and CDR2 ANQGSEA. CDR3 length equals 13 residues. The CDR3 spells CSVVPRGRDEQYF.

The V gene is TRBV28, the J gene TRBJ1-2; TCRdb lists TRBD1, though no DNA is available to test this call. Looked up from germline, CDR1 is MDHEN and CDR2 is SYDVKM. The CDR3 spans 14 residues. The CDR3 sequence is CASSSRDSYYGYTF.